The entry that follows covers one T cell receptor (beta chain) sequence. The sample originates from a study of shared clonotypes between healthy human individuals. Only in-frame clones appear in the TCRdb table, and some are missing; sequencing was by immunoSEQ multiplex PCR. The sample shows about 2.1 million clones, 80% to 95% of them seen only once. Only CD45RO-negative cells positively selected for CCR7 counted as naive CD8 cells, so terminally differentiated effector memory CD45RA+ cells were excluded. The CDR3 loop spans 13 amino acids. The V end was cut by 2 bases, the J end by 1 base, with 8 bases between. Germline lookup yields CDR1 GTSNPN and CDR2 SVGIG (reference sequence).

Sequenced sample: naive CD8+ T cells from PBMCs. The genes are TRBV30 and TRBJ1-1; D perhaps matches TRBD1 (6 bases). The TCR comes from a man aged 18 to 30 in good health. Some clones in this sample may be carry-over from other donors' samples. The CDR3 spells CAWSLGQNTEAFF. The CDR3 DNA sequence: TGTGCCTGGAGTTTGGGACAGAACACTGAAGCTTTCTTT. Looking up the rest from reference TRBV30 and TRBJ1-1 gives the full variable domain: SQTIHQWPATLVQPVGSPLSLECTVEGTSNPNLYWYRQAAGRGLQLLFYSVGIGQISSEVPQNLSASRPQDRQFILSSKKLLLSDSGFYLCAWSLGQNTEAFFGQGTRLTVV.